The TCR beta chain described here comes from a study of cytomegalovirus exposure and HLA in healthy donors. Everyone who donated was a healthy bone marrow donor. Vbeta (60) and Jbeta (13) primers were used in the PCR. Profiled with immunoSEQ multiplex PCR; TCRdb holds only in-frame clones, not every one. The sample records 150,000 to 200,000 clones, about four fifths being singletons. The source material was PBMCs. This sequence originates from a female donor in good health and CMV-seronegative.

The CDR3 loop is CASSQENPAGRETQYF. In DNA form, the CDR3 reads TGCGCCAGCAGCCAAGAAAATCCAGCGGGGAGGGAGACCCAGTACTTC. This chain links TRBV4-1 with TRBJ2-5; TRBD2 agrees at 7 bases. Germline V gene data show CDR1 as MGHRA and CDR2 as YSYEKL. The CDR3 consists of 16 residues. V gave up 0 bases and J gave up 5 bases; unmatched junction bases: 9.